These 18 T cell receptor beta chains were all obtained from the same sample, sequenced in a study of CD4 and CD8 cells across lung adenocarcinoma regions. TCRdb fed the PCR reads into MiXCR, producing one record per CDR3 protein. Found here are 8,000 to 10,000 distinct CDR3 sequences, approximately 49% of them singletons; the top ten hold about 16%. The sample consisted of CD4+ T cells from the margin of a lung tumor. The receptors originated from a female donor with lung adenocarcinoma. The CD4 and CD8 labels of this study may be unreliable.

At least ten counts were recorded for this clonotype. The chain uses TRBV10-2 and TRBJ2-5; the D is unclear. Germline V gives CDR1 WSHSY, CDR2 SAAADI. There are 14 residues in the CDR3. V was clipped by 6 bases and J by 5 bases, with 16 bases between them. CDR3 amino acids: CASSLNSALETQYF. In DNA, the CDR3 is TGCGCCAGCAGCCTCAACTCCGCTCTCGAGACCCAGTACTTC.

This clonotype was found a few times. The CDR3 DNA sequence: TGTGCCAGCAGAAAAGGTAGCGGGGTAGTCCAAGAGACCCAGTACTTC. Amino acid sequence: CASRKGSGVVQETQYF. The chain links TRBV6-2 or TRBV6-3 to TRBJ2-1, with 8 bases identical to TRBD2. The J call may be incorrect, as the DNA end agrees better with TRBJ2-5. Germline CDR1 MNHEY, CDR2 SVGEGT. The CDR3 extends over 16 amino acids.

This clonotype was counted ten times or more. The gene calls are TRBV11-2 and TRBJ2-1; D unresolved. This CDR3 contains 18 residues. The V and J ends lost 0 bases and 0 bases respectively, with 15 bases between them. CDR1 is SGHAT and CDR2 is FQNNGV in the germline V gene. The CDR3 nucleotides are TGTGCCAGCAGCTTAGATCTTGCAGCTTTCTCCTCCTACAATGAGCAGTTCTTC. Its protein product is CASSLDLAAFSSYNEQFF.

The sample holds many counts of this clonotype. The CDR3 bases are TGTGCCAGCAGCTTAGGACAGGTTAGTTGGAATGAGCAGTTCTTC. This codes for CASSLGQVSWNEQFF. V and J are TRBV7-2 and TRBJ2-1, with D possibly being TRBD1 (6 bases). The V and J ends lost 1 base and 7 bases respectively, with 14 bases between them. The CDR3 has 15 amino acids. CDR1 and CDR2 from the germline V gene are SGHTA and FQGNSA. The complete variable domain, with remaining parts taken from reference TRBV7-2 and TRBJ2-1, reads GAGVSQSPSNKVTEKGKDVELRCDPISGHTALYWYRQSLGQGLEFLIYFQGNSAPDKSGLPSDRFSAERTGGSVSTLTIQRTQQEDSAVYLCASSLGQVSWNEQFFGPGTRLTVL.

The chain employs TRBV12-5 and TRBJ2-1; 8 positions match TRBD1. Germline V lookup: CDR1 LGHNT, CDR2 FRNRAP. The CDR3 is 12 residues long. V dropped 5 bases and J dropped 9; count of bases not matched to a gene: 3. The CDR3 coding sequence is TGTGCTAGTGGTCAGGGGGCAGGTGAGCAGTTCTTC. This codes for CASGQGAGEQFF.

The chain carries TRBV6-2 or TRBV6-3 and TRBJ2-6; D unclear. The CDR3 covers 15 residues. Per the germline V gene, CDR1 is MNHEY and CDR2 is SVGEGT. V lost 0 bases and J lost 0, with 3 bases in between. CDR3 bases: TGTGCCAGCAGTTACTCAATCTCTGGGGCCAACGTCCTGACTTTC. It translates to CASSYSISGANVLTF.

The sample holds many counts of this clonotype. The chain links TRBV27 to TRBJ2-1; 8 nucleotides match TRBD2. CDR3 length: 16 amino acids. Germline V gene sequence: CDR1 MNHEY, CDR2 SMNVEV (reference sequence). J was trimmed by 6 bases and V by 4 bases; bases with no gene match: 11. The chain's CDR3 is CASSSPGLEEFNEQFF. Here the CDR3 DNA reads TGTGCCAGCAGTTCCCCGGGACTAGAAGAGTTCAATGAGCAGTTCTTC.

This clonotype qualifies as medium-sized. For the CDR3, the DNA is TGTGCCAGCAGCCCTGAGGTTTACGAGCAGTACTTC. This codes for CASSPEVYEQYF. This sequence joins TRBV7-6 and TRBJ2-5; D is unclear. The J call is in doubt because the DNA end fits TRBJ2-7 better. The CDR3 has 12 amino acids. CDR1 is SGHVS, CDR2 FNYEAQ, per germline.

This clonotype was observed once. One end of the junction varies from germline; a read error may be responsible. This chain uses TRBV6-5 with TRBJ2-3; possible D gene TRBD2, 6 bases. The germline gives CDR1 MNHEY, CDR2 SVGAGI. CDR3 length: 16 residues. This chain's CDR3 is CASSYCEQRAKNTQYF. Here the CDR3 DNA reads TGTGCCAGCAGTTATTGTGAGCAGCGGGCCAAAAATACGCAGTATTTC.

This clonotype was found a few times. J is TRBJ2-1 and V is TRBV5-1; a possible D gene is TRBD2 (5 bases). Germline values: CDR1 SGHRS, CDR2 YFSETQ. The ends were cut back, 3 bases at V and 8 bases at J, with 12 bases in the middle. This CDR3 is 13 amino acids long. DNA for the CDR3: TGCGCCAGCAGCTCCGATACTAGTTATGAGCAGTTCTTC. As protein: CASSSDTSYEQFF.

This clonotype has just a few counts. The rearrangement joins TRBV12-3 or TRBV12-4 to TRBJ2-5, with 10 bases that match TRBD1. The closer fit of TRBJ2-1 to the DNA end suggests the J call may be wrong. CDR3 size: 16 residues. The DNA of the CDR3 is TGTGCCAGCAACCCTCTAGGTGGACAGGGGGGCGCGCTGCAGTTCTTC. Translation gives CASNPLGGQGGALQFF.

This chain links TRBV7-2 with TRBJ2-4; 11 bases match TRBD2. The CDR3 spans 14 residues. Trimming at V came to 5 bases and at J to 13 bases, leaving 10 bases not matched to a gene. Germline CDR1 reads SGHTA; CDR2 reads FQGNSA. The DNA for the CDR3 is TGTGCCAGCAGCATGGGACTAGCGGCAAATGAGCAGTACTTC. Its protein is CASSMGLAANEQYF.

The chain carries TRBV10-1 and TRBJ2-1; D possibly corresponds to TRBD1 (6 bases). CDR1 is WNHNN, CDR2 SYGVQD, per germline (reference sequence). The V end was cut by 10 bases, the J end by 9 bases, with 16 bases between. This CDR3 region has 12 residues. The CDR3 spells CANEITGFEQFF. The CDR3 coding sequence is TGCGCCAACGAAATTACAGGGTTTGAGCAGTTCTTC.

With regard to this clonotype: An end of the junction differs from the germline gene, which may be a read error. This chain joins TRBV27 and TRBJ2-5, with D perhaps TRBD2 (6 bases). Germline V lookup: CDR1 MNHEY, CDR2 SMNVEV (reference sequence). The CDR3 extends over 15 amino acids. CDR3 amino acids: CASSIVSGDPDTQYF. As DNA, the CDR3 is TGTGCCAGCAGTATCGTTAGCGGTGACCCAGATACCCAGTATTTC.

This chain uses TRBV6-1 with TRBJ1-2, with D tentatively TRBD1 (5 bases). The CDR3 is 13 residues long. The V gene lost 7 bases and the J gene lost 4 bases, with 13 bases spanning the gap. The V gene's germline CDR1 is MNHNS and CDR2 SASEGT. Written as DNA, the CDR3 is TGTGCCAGCACGGCGGGGGGAATCTATGGCTACACCTTC. This sequence encodes CASTAGGIYGYTF.

Relative to its sample, this clonotype is medium-sized (0.01 to 0.1%). This sequence joins TRBV6-1 and TRBJ2-1, with no clear D. Trimming pared 5 bases from V and 1 base from J, leaving 3 bases between. The germline CDR1 and CDR2 sequences are MNHNS and SASEGT. There are 12 residues in the CDR3. DNA for the CDR3: TGTGCCAGCAGTAAATCCTACAATGAGCAGTTCTTC. This gives the protein CASSKSYNEQFF.

This clonotype was recorded once. The chain is built from TRBV3-1 and TRBJ2-1; a possible D gene is TRBD2 (6 bases). The CDR3 has 17 residues. V was pared by 4 bases and J by 7 bases, with 23 bases between. Germline loops: CDR1 LGHDT, CDR2 YNNKEL (reference sequence). CDR3: CASSPSGSGRKGNEQFF. The CDR3 DNA follows: TGTGCCAGCAGCCCATCCGGATCCGGGAGAAAGGGAAATGAGCAGTTCTTC.

This clonotype was seen once. The rearrangement links TRBV10-2 to TRBJ2-3; either TRBD1 or TRBD2 may supply D (5 bases each). Germline loops: CDR1 WSHSY, CDR2 SAAADI. Trimming cost V 5 bases and J 2 bases, with 14 bases left between them. The CDR3 runs 15 residues. This chain's CDR3 is CASSTTGRYTDTQYF. In nucleotides, the CDR3 is TGCGCCAGCAGTACGACGGGACGGTACACAGATACGCAGTATTTT.